Below, 29 T cell receptor beta chains from the same sample are listed, as sequenced in a study of blood T cell repertoires in COVID-19. Profiling relied on immunoSEQ multiplex PCR, and the TCRdb table lists in-frame clones only, not all of them. The sample comprises under 250,000 clones, about 80% of which are singletons, and around 2% rests with the top ten. The sequenced material came from peripheral blood. These receptors all stem from a woman between 55 and 75 years old with acute or convalescent COVID-19.

The V call is TRBV15, the J call TRBJ2-5; perhaps TRBD2 as D (6 bases). CDR1 LNHNV and CDR2 YYDKDF come from the germline V gene (reference sequence). The V end lost 0 bases, the J end lost 5 bases, and 13 bases lay between the germline ends. The CDR3 totals 15 residues. CDR3 residues: CATSRDRARGETQYF. DNA for the CDR3: TGTGCCACCAGCAGAGACAGGGCCCGGGGGGAGACCCAGTACTTC.

The V and J genes are TRBV19 and TRBJ1-2, with TRBD1 identical over 9 bases. V trimming: 7 bases; J trimming: 9 bases; junction bases outside the gene matches: 18. The CDR3 is made up of 16 amino acids. Germline lookup yields CDR1 LNHDA and CDR2 SQIVND (reference sequence). The CDR3: CASIPGPGQGGWSYTF. CDR3 sequence (DNA): TGTGCCAGTATCCCAGGCCCGGGACAGGGAGGATGGAGCTACACCTTC.

V and J are TRBV6-5 and TRBJ1-1; a possible D gene is TRBD1 (6 bases). CDR1 and CDR2 (germline): MNHEY, SVGAGI. The V gene lost 1 base and the J gene lost 2 bases, with 11 bases spanning the gap. CDR3 length: 15 amino acids. The CDR3 loop reads CASSYFGGRNTEAFF. The CDR3 bases are TGTGCCAGCAGTTACTTCGGGGGGCGAAACACTGAAGCTTTCTTT.

This clone was seen a handful of times. This chain links TRBV3-1 (or the pseudogene TRBV3-2) with TRBJ2-2; 11 bases are a match to TRBD2. V lost 4 bases and J lost 2; bases outside the gene matches: 12. Germline CDR1 reads LGHDT; CDR2 reads YNNKEL (reference sequence). The length of the CDR3 is 19 residues. CDR3 nucleotides: TGTGCCAGCAGCCGAACCCCGGGACTAGCGGTACCAAACACCGGGGAGCTGTTTTTT. Protein: CASSRTPGLAVPNTGELFF.

Details on this clone: In the same sample, other DNA sequences code for this CDR3. The V call is TRBV5-1, the J call TRBJ1-2; 9 nucleotides align to TRBD1. With 4 bases clipped from V and 5 bases from J, the junction kept 6 bases outside the gene matches. CDR1 is SGHRS, CDR2 YFSETQ, per germline. CDR3 length equals 14 residues. This CDR3 reads CASSPGQGTYGYTF. DNA of the CDR3: TGCGCCAGCAGCCCCGGACAGGGGACATATGGCTACACCTTC.

The V and J genes are TRBV19 and TRBJ1-1, with TRBD1 as a possible D gene (5 bases). Trimming took off 5 bases at V and 3 bases at J, with 13 bases between the two ends. CDR1 is LNHDA and CDR2 is SQIVND in the germline V gene (reference sequence). CDR3 length equals 14 residues. The CDR3 here is CASSVGVEDTEAFF. In DNA form, the CDR3 reads TGTGCCAGTAGTGTAGGGGTCGAGGACACTGAAGCTTTCTTT.

CDR3 protein: CASTQGRNTEAFF. For the CDR3, the DNA is TGCGCCAGCACCCAGGGTCGCAACACTGAAGCTTTCTTT. The chain is built from TRBV5-1 and TRBJ1-1; D possibly corresponds to TRBD1 (5 bases). Germline CDR1 and CDR2: SGHRS and YFSETQ. V gave up 6 bases and J gave up 2 bases, with 11 bases separating them. The CDR3 is 13 residues long.

V and J are TRBV2 and TRBJ2-6; no definite D call. Per germline, CDR1 SNHLY and CDR2 FYNNEI. The CDR3 runs 13 residues. V was shortened by 7 bases and J by 0 bases, with 4 bases between the two germline ends. The CDR3 sequence: CASTYSGANVLTF. The DNA of the CDR3 is TGTGCCAGCACGTACTCTGGGGCCAACGTCCTGACTTTC.

This clone was seen once. This chain connects TRBV11-3 to TRBJ2-1; 9 nucleotides match TRBD1. Germline V gene lookup returns CDR1 SGHNT and CDR2 YENEEA. V shed 6 bases, J shed 7 bases, and the junction held 7 bases outside the gene matches. The CDR3 spans 14 residues. The CDR3 sequence: CASSSGTGSNEQFF. Here the CDR3 DNA reads TGTGCCAGCAGTTCCGGGACAGGGTCTAATGAGCAGTTCTTC.

V is TRBV19 and J is TRBJ1-4; unclear D gene. V lost 4 bases to trimming and J lost 8 bases, with 11 bases between them. Germline CDR1 and CDR2: LNHDA and SQIVND (reference sequence). This CDR3 has 13 residues. CDR3 protein: CASSTRSGEKLFF. In nucleotides, the CDR3 is TGTGCCAGTAGTACCCGTTCGGGAGAAAAACTGTTTTTT. The whole variable domain, remainder taken from reference TRBV19 and TRBJ1-4, is DGGITQSPKYLFRKEGQNVTLSCEQNLNHDAMYWYRQDPGQGLRLIYYSQIVNDFQKGDIAEGYSVSREKKESFPLTVTSAQKNPTAFYLCASSTRSGEKLFFGSGTQLSVL.

The gene calls are TRBV27 and TRBJ1-1, with 7 bases fitting TRBD1. The CDR3 length is 14 residues. The V segment lost 6 bases and the J segment 3 bases; nucleotides outside the gene matches: 7. The V gene's germline CDR1 is MNHEY and CDR2 SMNVEV (reference sequence). The CDR3 protein is CASRVGQRDTEAFF. CDR3 nucleotide sequence: TGTGCCAGCAGAGTGGGACAGCGGGACACTGAAGCTTTCTTT.

The genes are TRBV7-9 and TRBJ2-2; D gene ambiguous. The CDR3 is 13 residues long. CDR1 and CDR2 from the germline V gene are SEHNR and FQNEAQ (reference sequence). V lost 5 bases and J 10 bases, leaving 14 bases between the germline ends. CDR3 sequence (DNA): TGTGCCAGCAGCCCCGCCCATACTGAGGAGCTGTTTTTT. Protein product: CASSPAHTEELFF.

The chain links TRBV6-6 to TRBJ2-2; tentatively, D is TRBD1 (5 bases). Germline V CDR1 and CDR2: MNHNY, SVGAGI (reference sequence). V lost 1 base to trimming and J lost 8 bases, with 17 bases between them. This CDR3 contains 16 residues. The CDR3 spells CASSYLGPSVGGELFF. The DNA for the CDR3 is TGTGCCAGCAGTTACTTGGGGCCGAGCGTCGGGGGGGAGCTGTTTTTT.

This chain links TRBV30 with TRBJ1-3; D is uncertain. V was clipped by 4 bases and J by 4 bases, with 8 bases between them. The CDR3 totals 12 residues. Looked up from germline, CDR1 is GTSNPN and CDR2 is SVGIG (reference sequence). CDR3 residues: CAWMFSGNTIYF. The CDR3, as DNA: TGTGCCTGGATGTTTAGCGGAAACACCATATATTTT.

This clone is a singleton in its sample. CDR3 DNA: TGTGCCAGCAGCCCAGTCGGTTCGGGTGAGCAGTTCTTC. Protein sequence: CASSPVGSGEQFF. This chain uses TRBV11-3 with TRBJ2-1, with unresolved D. V lost 5 bases to trimming and J lost 9 bases, with 14 bases between them. CDR3 size: 13 residues. CDR1 and CDR2 (germline): SGHNT, YENEEA.

The chain employs TRBV21-1 and TRBJ2-3; the tabulated D call, TRBD2, remains unverified against the DNA. TRBV21-1 is annotated as a pseudogene. There are 16 residues in the CDR3. CDR3 coding DNA: TGTGCCAGCAGCAAAGGGAGGACTAGCGATACAGATACGCAGTATTTT. This sequence encodes CASSKGRTSDTDTQYF.

This sequence joins TRBV3-1 (or the pseudogene TRBV3-2) and TRBJ1-1; 8 bases match TRBD1. The V and J ends lost 0 bases and 10 bases, in that order; junction bases with no gene match: 7. The CDR3 sequence is 14 residues long. Germline values: CDR1 LGHDT, CDR2 YNNKEL (reference sequence). The CDR3 sequence: CASSQEAGGVRAFF. The CDR3 DNA sequence: TGTGCCAGCAGCCAAGAGGCAGGGGGCGTGAGAGCTTTCTTT.

The CDR3 bases are TGTGCCAGCAGTGAACTCGGGACAGGGGAAGAGACCCAGTACTTC. Translating it yields CASSELGTGEETQYF. The rearrangement joins TRBV25-1 to TRBJ2-5; TRBD1 aligns across 10 bases. CDR1 is MGHDK and CDR2 is SYGVNS in the germline V gene. V dropped 2 bases and J dropped 3; count of bases not matched to a gene: 3. The CDR3 is 15 amino acids.

The chain uses TRBV11-2 and TRBJ2-5; 8 bases agree with TRBD2. From germline, CDR1 is SGHAT and CDR2 FQNNGV. The CDR3 totals 15 residues. V gave up 5 bases and J gave up 9 bases; unmatched junction bases: 14. CDR3 protein: CASSPPGTSNLAQYF. The CDR3 DNA sequence: TGTGCCAGCAGCCCCCCCGGGACTAGTAATTTGGCCCAGTACTTC.

The DNA for the CDR3 is TGTGCCAGCTCCAAACTGGAAAATAGCAGGGATGGCTACACCTTC. Its protein is CASSKLENSRDGYTF. This chain uses TRBV18 with TRBJ1-2, with D possibly TRBD1 on 5 matching bases. The CDR3 length is 15 residues. V lost 6 bases to trimming and J lost 6 bases, with 20 bases between them. The germline V gene has CDR1 KGHSH and CDR2 LQKENI.

This chain connects TRBV10-3 to TRBJ2-5; possible D gene TRBD2, 5 bases. The CDR3 is 15 amino acids. V was clipped by 0 bases and J by 4 bases, with 12 bases between them. The germline V gene encodes CDR1 ENHRY and CDR2 SYGVKD. CDR3 residues: CAISESSLGGETQYF. The CDR3 DNA reads TGTGCCATCAGTGAGTCCTCTCTCGGAGGAGAGACCCAGTACTTC.

In this sample, this clone turned up once. The rearrangement uses TRBV7-8 and TRBJ2-1, with TRBD2 identical over 11 bases. This CDR3 is built from 16 residues. Germline V gene data show CDR1 as SGHVS and CDR2 as FQNEAQ. V was pared by 5 bases and J by 7 bases, with 10 bases of the junction left unmatched. The CDR3 DNA is TGTGCCAGCAGCATGGCCCGACTAGCGGGGATGAATGAGCAGTTCTTC. Translation: CASSMARLAGMNEQFF.

The genes are TRBV7-6 and TRBJ2-7; maybe TRBD1 (6 bases). V shed 10 bases and J shed 3 bases, with 22 bases lying between them. This CDR3 spans 15 amino acids. Germline V CDR1 and CDR2: SGHVS, FNYEAQ. The chain's CDR3 is CATNHDRIKLYEQYF. The CDR3 nucleotides are TGTGCCACGAACCACGACAGGATAAAACTCTACGAGCAGTACTTC.

The chain couples TRBV13 to TRBJ2-5, with D possibly matching TRBD1 (5 bases). V shed 1 base and J shed 5 bases, with 11 bases lying between them. The CDR3 covers 14 residues. CDR1 is PRHDT and CDR2 is FYEKMQ in the germline V gene (reference sequence). CDR3 DNA sequence: TGTGCCAGCAGCTTAGCCAGGGTTCTCGAGACCCAGTACTTC. It codes for CASSLARVLETQYF.

This chain's CDR3 is CASSLQREARYQETQYF. CDR3 bases: TGCGCCAGCAGCTTGCAACGGGAGGCACGGTACCAAGAGACCCAGTACTTC. V and J are TRBV5-1 and TRBJ2-5, with 7 positions matching TRBD2. CDR1 is SGHRS and CDR2 is YFSETQ in the germline V gene. The CDR3 loop spans 17 amino acids. After removal of 1 base from V and 0 bases from J, the junction contained 9 bases not matched to a gene.

V usage is TRBV10-3 and J usage is TRBJ2-3, with 8 bases fitting TRBD1. This CDR3 comprises 16 residues. Germline values: CDR1 ENHRY, CDR2 SYGVKD. V lost 0 bases to trimming and J lost 2 bases; unmatched junction nucleotides: 4. Written as DNA, the CDR3 is TGTGCCATCAGTGAGTCGAGGACAGGGAACACAGATACGCAGTATTTT. Encoded protein: CAISESRTGNTDTQYF.

With respect to this clone: One junction end does not reproduce the germline sequence, and a read error may be involved. V usage is TRBV3-1 (or the pseudogene TRBV3-2) and J usage is TRBJ2-2; 9 nucleotides align to TRBD2. Germline V gene data show CDR1 as LGHDT and CDR2 as YNNKEL (reference sequence). This CDR3 contains 20 residues. CDR3 DNA: TGTGCCCGCAGCCAAGTAGTAGCCTCGGCGGGGGGGTCGTGGACCGGGGAGCTGTTTTTT. This sequence encodes CARSQVVASAGGSWTGELFF.

As for this clone: This sample includes further DNA sequences coding for the same CDR3. The rearrangement joins TRBV20-1 to TRBJ1-5; D gene uncertain. V shed 3 bases and J shed 7 bases, with 13 bases lying between them. CDR1 DFQATT and CDR2 SNEGSKA come from the germline V gene (reference sequence). There are 13 residues in the CDR3. The CDR3 DNA is TGCAGTGCTAGTGCCGGGGTAAACCAGCCCCAGCATTTT. Amino acid sequence: CSASAGVNQPQHF.

J is TRBJ1-2 and V is TRBV11-2; no firm D call. The CDR3 extends over 12 amino acids. Deletions cut 7 bases from V and 4 bases from J, with 10 bases between. CDR1 SGHAT and CDR2 FQNNGV come from the germline V gene. The CDR3 DNA follows: TGTGCCAGCACCTCCATGGCCTATGGCTACACCTTC. Protein sequence: CASTSMAYGYTF.